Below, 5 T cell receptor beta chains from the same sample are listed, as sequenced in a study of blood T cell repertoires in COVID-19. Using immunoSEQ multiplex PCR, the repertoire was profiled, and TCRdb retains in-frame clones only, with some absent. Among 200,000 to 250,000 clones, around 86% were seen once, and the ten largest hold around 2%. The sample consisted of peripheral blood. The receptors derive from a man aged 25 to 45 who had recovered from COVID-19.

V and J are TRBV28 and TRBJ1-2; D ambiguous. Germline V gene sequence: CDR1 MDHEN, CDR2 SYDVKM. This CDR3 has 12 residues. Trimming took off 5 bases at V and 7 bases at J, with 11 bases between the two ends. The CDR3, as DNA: TGTGCCAGCAGTCGCTTAATGGCTGGCTACACCTTC. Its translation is CASSRLMAGYTF.

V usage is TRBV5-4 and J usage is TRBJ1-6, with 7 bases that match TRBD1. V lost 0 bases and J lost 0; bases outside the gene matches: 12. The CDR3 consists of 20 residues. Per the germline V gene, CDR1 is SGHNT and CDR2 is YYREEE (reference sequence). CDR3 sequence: CASSLARGDSRSSYNSPLHF. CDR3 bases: TGTGCCAGCAGCTTGGCCCGAGGGGACAGTAGGAGCTCCTATAATTCACCCCTCCACTTT.

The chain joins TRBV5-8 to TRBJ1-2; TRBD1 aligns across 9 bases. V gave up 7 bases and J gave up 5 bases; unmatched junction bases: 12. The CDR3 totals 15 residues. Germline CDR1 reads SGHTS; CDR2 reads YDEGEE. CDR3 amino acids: CASVSRDRVGYGYTF. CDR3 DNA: TGTGCCAGCGTCTCCCGGGACAGGGTTGGTTATGGCTACACCTTC.

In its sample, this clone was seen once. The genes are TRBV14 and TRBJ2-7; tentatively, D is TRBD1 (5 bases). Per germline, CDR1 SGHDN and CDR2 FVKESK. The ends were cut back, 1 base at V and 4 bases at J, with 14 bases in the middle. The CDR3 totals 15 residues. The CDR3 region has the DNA TGTGCCAGCAGCCAAGTGGGGCCAGACAAATACGAGCAGTACTTC. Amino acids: CASSQVGPDKYEQYF.

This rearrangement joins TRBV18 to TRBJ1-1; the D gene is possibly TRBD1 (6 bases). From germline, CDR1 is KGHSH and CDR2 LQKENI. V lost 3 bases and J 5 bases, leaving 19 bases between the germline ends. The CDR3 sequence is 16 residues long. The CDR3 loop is CASSPLTTGPNTEAFF. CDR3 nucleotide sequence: TGTGCCAGCTCACCTCTTACCACAGGGCCTAATACTGAAGCTTTCTTT.